This T cell receptor beta chain was identified in a study of T cell responses to AZD1222 COVID-19 vaccine. Study-wide points: It was only a handful of AZD1222 recipients who were seropositive at baseline.

Method: immunoSEQ multiplex PCR; TCRdb's copy keeps in-frame clones and lacks some. The data show roughly 150,000 clones, roughly 92% seen once. In the case of this clone: Its target is not known.

Second-dose intervals near 4 or 12 weeks were combined. The CDR3 has 13 amino acids. V gave up 2 bases and J gave up 5 bases; unmatched junction bases: 2. The genes are TRBV12-3 or TRBV12-4 and TRBJ2-5, with TRBD2 identical over 7 bases. The receptor was derived from an adult who received the AZD1222 COVID-19 vaccine. The sequencing used peripheral blood, collected 28 days after the second AZD1222 dose. Here the CDR3 DNA reads TGTGCCAGCAGTTTATGGGGGGGGGAGACCCAGTACTTC. It codes for CASSLWGGETQYF.